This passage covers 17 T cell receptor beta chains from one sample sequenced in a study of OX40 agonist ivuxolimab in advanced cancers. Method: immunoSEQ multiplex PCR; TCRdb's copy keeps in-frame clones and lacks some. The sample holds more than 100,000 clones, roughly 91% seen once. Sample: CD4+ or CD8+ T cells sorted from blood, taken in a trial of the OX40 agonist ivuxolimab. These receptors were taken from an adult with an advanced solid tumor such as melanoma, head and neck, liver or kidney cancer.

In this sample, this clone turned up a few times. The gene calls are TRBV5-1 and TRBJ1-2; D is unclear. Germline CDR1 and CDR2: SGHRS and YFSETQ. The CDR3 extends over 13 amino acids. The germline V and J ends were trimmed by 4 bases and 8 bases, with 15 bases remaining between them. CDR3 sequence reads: CASSPTGLEGYTF. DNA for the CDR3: TGCGCCAGCAGCCCGACGGGGTTGGAAGGCTACACCTTC.

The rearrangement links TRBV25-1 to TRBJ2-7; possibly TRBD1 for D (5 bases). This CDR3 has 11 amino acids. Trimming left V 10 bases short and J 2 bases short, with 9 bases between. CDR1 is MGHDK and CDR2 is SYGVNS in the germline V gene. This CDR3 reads CATSTAYEQYF. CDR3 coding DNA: TGTGCCACTTCGACAGCCTACGAGCAGTACTTC.

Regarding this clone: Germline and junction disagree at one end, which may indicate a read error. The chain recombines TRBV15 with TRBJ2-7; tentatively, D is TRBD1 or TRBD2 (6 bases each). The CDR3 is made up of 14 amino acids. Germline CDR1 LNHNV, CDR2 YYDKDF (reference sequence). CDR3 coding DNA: TGTGTCACCAGCAGAGAAGGAGGGGGCTACGAGCAGTACTTC. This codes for CVTSREGGGYEQYF.

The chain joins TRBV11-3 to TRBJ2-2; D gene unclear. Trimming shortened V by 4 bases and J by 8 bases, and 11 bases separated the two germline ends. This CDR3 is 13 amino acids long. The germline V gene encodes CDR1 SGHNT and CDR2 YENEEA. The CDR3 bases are TGTGCCAGCAGCTCCGGCGGTCGGGGGGAGCTGTTTTTT. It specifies CASSSGGRGELFF.

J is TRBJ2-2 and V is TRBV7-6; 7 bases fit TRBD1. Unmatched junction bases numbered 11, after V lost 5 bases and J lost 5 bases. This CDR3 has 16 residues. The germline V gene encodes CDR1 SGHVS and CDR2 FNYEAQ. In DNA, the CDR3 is TGTGCCAGCAGCCAACTGTTGACAGGGAGAACCGGGGAGCTGTTTTTT. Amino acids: CASSQLLTGRTGELFF. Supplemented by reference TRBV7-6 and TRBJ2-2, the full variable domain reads GAGVSQSPRYKVTKRGQDVALRCDPISGHVSLYWYRQALGQGPEFLTYFNYEAQQDKSGLPNDRFSAERPEGSISTLTIQRTEQRDSAMYRCASSQLLTGRTGELFFGEGSRLTVL.

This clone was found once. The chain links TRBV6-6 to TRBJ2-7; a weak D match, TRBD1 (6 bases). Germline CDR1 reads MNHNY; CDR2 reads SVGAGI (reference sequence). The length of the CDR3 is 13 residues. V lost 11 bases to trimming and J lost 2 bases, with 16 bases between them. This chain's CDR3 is CASARGQTYEQYF. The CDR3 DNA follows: TGTGCCTCTGCTCGGGGACAAACCTACGAGCAGTACTTC.

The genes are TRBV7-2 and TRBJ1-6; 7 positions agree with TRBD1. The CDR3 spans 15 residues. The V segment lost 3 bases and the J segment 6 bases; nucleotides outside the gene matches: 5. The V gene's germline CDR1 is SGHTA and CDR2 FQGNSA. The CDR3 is CASSFDRARNSPLHF. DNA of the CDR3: TGTGCCAGCAGCTTTGACAGGGCGCGTAATTCACCCCTCCACTTT.

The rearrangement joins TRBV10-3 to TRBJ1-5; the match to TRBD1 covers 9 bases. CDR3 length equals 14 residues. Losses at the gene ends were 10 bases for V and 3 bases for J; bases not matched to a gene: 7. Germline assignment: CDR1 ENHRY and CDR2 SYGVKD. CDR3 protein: CASRGQGNNQPQHF. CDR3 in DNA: TGTGCCAGCAGAGGACAGGGGAACAATCAGCCCCAGCATTTT.

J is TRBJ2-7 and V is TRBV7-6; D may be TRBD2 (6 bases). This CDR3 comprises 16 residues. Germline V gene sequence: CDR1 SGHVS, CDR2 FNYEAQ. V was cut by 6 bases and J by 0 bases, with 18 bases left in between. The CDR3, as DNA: TGTGCCAGCAGTCCACCGGGGCGGGGCAGCTCCTACGAGCAGTACTTC. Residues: CASSPPGRGSSYEQYF.

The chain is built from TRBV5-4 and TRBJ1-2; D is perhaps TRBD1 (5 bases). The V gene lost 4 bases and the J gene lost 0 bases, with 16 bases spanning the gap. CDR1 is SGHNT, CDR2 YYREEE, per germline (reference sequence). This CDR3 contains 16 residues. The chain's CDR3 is CASSPSGRNTNYGYTF. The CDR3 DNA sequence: TGTGCCAGCAGCCCCTCGGGACGCAACACTAACTATGGCTACACCTTC.

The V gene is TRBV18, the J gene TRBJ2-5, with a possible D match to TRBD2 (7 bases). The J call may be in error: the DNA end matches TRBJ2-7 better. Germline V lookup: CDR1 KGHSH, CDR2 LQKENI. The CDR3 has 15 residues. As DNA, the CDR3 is TGTGCCAGCTCACGTGGGACAAGGGGGGGCTACGAGCAGTACTTC. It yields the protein CASSRGTRGGYEQYF.

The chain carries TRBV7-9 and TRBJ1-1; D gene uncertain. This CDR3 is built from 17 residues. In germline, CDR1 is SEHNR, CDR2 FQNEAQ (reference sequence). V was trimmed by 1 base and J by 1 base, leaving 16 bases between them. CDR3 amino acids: CASSLGRLGRGNTEAFF. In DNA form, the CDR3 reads TGTGCCAGCAGCTTAGGACGCCTGGGTCGGGGGAACACTGAAGCTTTCTTT.

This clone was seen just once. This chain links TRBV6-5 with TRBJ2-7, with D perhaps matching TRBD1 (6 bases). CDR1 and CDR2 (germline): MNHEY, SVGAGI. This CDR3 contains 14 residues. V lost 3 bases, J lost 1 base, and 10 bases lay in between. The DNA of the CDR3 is TGTGCCAGCAGTTATGACAGGAATTCCTACGAGCAGTACTTC. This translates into CASSYDRNSYEQYF.

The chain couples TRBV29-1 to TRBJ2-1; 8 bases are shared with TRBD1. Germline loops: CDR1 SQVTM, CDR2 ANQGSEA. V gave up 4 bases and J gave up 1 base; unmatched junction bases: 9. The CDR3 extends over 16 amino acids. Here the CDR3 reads CSVVGGTGGSYNEQFF. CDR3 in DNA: TGCAGCGTTGTTGGGGGAACAGGGGGGTCCTACAATGAGCAGTTCTTC.

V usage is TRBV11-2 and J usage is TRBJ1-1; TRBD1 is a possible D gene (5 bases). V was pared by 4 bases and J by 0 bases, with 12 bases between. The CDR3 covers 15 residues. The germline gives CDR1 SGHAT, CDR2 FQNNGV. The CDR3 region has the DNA TGTGCCAGCAGCTCCTTCTGGGGGATGAACACTGAAGCTTTCTTT. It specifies CASSSFWGMNTEAFF.

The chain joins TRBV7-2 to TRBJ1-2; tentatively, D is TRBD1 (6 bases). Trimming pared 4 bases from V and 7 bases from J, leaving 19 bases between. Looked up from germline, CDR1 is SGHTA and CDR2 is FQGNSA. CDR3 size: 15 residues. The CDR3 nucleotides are TGTGCCAGCAGCTACCAAGGGGGGGAGCTCTCTGGCTACACCTTC. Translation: CASSYQGGELSGYTF.

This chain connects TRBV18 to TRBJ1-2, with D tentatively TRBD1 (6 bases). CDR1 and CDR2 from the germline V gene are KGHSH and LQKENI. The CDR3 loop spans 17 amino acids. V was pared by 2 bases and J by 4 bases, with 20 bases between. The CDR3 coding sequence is TGTGCCAGCTCACCAACGCAGGGGCAGGGGAGTGCCTATGGCTACACCTTC. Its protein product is CASSPTQGQGSAYGYTF.